This TCR beta chain derives from a study of blood T cells in healthy people across ages. Looked up from germline, CDR1 is SGHRS and CDR2 is YFSETQ. The CDR3 loop spans 14 amino acids. As for this clonotype: A junction boundary mismatches the germline segment, possibly from a read error.

The donors, healthy Caucasians from Russia, were aged roughly 6 to 95. The use of a sample-barcoded 5' primer and a J-beta primer mix characterized a second PCR of roughly 6 to 11 cycles. MiXCR, run by TCRdb on the 5' RACE reads, gives a single entry per CDR3 protein. Of around 1,000,000 distinct CDR3 sequences in the sample, 20% to 25% were seen once. This same sample was also taken into another study, of T cells of mothers and their children. According to that study: The people who donated were a few healthy Caucasian mothers and their six children.

The clonotype was recovered from a girl aged 2-15 years in good health. The rearrangement uses TRBV5-1 and TRBJ2-5; either TRBD1 or TRBD2 may fit D (5 bases each). The material sequenced was blood. CDR3: CASSLGDFGETQYF. The CDR3, as DNA: TGCGCCAGCAGTTTGGGGGATTTCGGGGAGACCCAGTACTTC.